A selection of T cell receptor beta chains follows, all from one sample in a study of T cell clonotyping in hematopoietic cell transplantation. Method: immunoSEQ multiplex PCR; TCRdb's copy keeps in-frame clones and lacks some. The data contain 6,500 to 7,000 clones, around a third of them seen just once; the ten biggest clones take up around 20%. Sequenced here: peripheral blood mononuclear cells, sampled 30 days after allogeneic stem cell transplant. Every receptor here comes from an older female patient who had an allogeneic stem cell transplant, so the T cells may come from the graft donor. Some clones in this sample may be carry-over from other donors' samples. Both conserved end residues are part of each CDR3. Each record gives: clone size, V gene, J gene, D gene, CDR3 DNA, CDR3 protein. D genes are given only for firm matches. Where a row states a size, it is once, few, many or the class of an expanded clone; other rows omit it.

abundance: NA; v_gene: TRBV30; j_gene: TRBJ1-5; d_gene: TRBD1; CDR3nt: TGTGCCTGGAGTAGCGGACAGGGAGATCAGCCCCAGCATTTT; CDR3aa: CAWSSGQGDQPQHF
abundance: few; v_gene: TRBV5-1; j_gene: TRBJ2-7; d_gene: TRBD1; CDR3nt: TGCGCCAGCAGCCCGAAACAGGGGGCAACTTCCTACGAGCAGTACTTC; CDR3aa: CASSPKQGATSYEQYF
abundance: NA; v_gene: TRBV7-2; j_gene: TRBJ2-1; d_gene: NA; CDR3nt: TGTGCCAGCAGCGCGGACTTGAGCTCCTACAATGAGCAGTTCTTC; CDR3aa: CASSADLSSYNEQFF
abundance: NA; v_gene: TRBV13; j_gene: TRBJ1-2; d_gene: NA; CDR3nt: TGTGCCAGCAGCTCGACAGAACTTGGCTACACCTTC; CDR3aa: CASSSTELGYTF
abundance: NA; v_gene: TRBV30; j_gene: TRBJ1-5; d_gene: NA; CDR3nt: TGTGCCTGGAGTGGGCAGGGGAATAGCAATCAGCCCCAGCATTTT; CDR3aa: CAWSGQGNSNQPQHF
abundance: NA; v_gene: TRBV30; j_gene: TRBJ1-2; d_gene: NA; CDR3nt: TGTGCCTGGAGTCGACAGGCTGGGGGCTACACCTTC; CDR3aa: CAWSRQAGGYTF
abundance: NA; v_gene: TRBV9; j_gene: TRBJ1-5; d_gene: TRBD1; CDR3nt: TGTGCCAGCAGCGATGGGACAGGGGTTAGCAATCAGCCCCAGCATTTT; CDR3aa: CASSDGTGVSNQPQHF
abundance: NA; v_gene: TRBV30; j_gene: TRBJ1-5; d_gene: NA; CDR3nt: TGTGCCTGGAGTGTACGGGCAGGGGGCAATCAGCCCCAGCATTTT; CDR3aa: CAWSVRAGGNQPQHF
abundance: NA; v_gene: TRBV30; j_gene: TRBJ1-5; d_gene: NA; CDR3nt: TGTGCCTGGAGTCCCTTGCCCCATCAGCCCCAGCATTTT; CDR3aa: CAWSPLPHQPQHF
abundance: medium-sized; v_gene: TRBV29-1; j_gene: TRBJ2-3; d_gene: TRBD1; CDR3nt: TGCAGCATCGAGGGACAGGGATACACAGATACGCAGTATTTT; CDR3aa: CSIEGQGYTDTQYF
abundance: NA; v_gene: TRBV6-5; j_gene: TRBJ1-2; d_gene: NA; CDR3nt: TGTGCCAGCCTGGGAGAGTATGGCTACACCTTC; CDR3aa: CASLGEYGYTF
abundance: NA; v_gene: TRBV6-6; j_gene: TRBJ1-2; d_gene: NA; CDR3nt: TGTGCCAGCACCCCGGGGTATGGCTACACCTTC; CDR3aa: CASTPGYGYTF
abundance: NA; v_gene: TRBV6-5; j_gene: TRBJ1-2; d_gene: NA; CDR3nt: TGTGCCAGCAGGAGTCCCGGGACTGATTATGGCTACACCTTC; CDR3aa: CASRSPGTDYGYTF
abundance: NA; v_gene: TRBV6-5; j_gene: TRBJ2-7; d_gene: NA; CDR3nt: TGTGCCAGCAGCCCTGGTGGGGGCGAGCAGTACTTC; CDR3aa: CASSPGGGEQYF
abundance: NA; v_gene: TRBV30; j_gene: TRBJ1-5; d_gene: NA; CDR3nt: TGTGCCTGGAGGGCTAATTTAGGGGCTAATCAGCCCCAGCATTTT; CDR3aa: CAWRANLGANQPQHF
abundance: few; v_gene: TRBV14; j_gene: TRBJ2-7; d_gene: NA; CDR3nt: TGTGCCAGCAGCCAAGAATCCGGCAGGGCTATGTACTTC; CDR3aa: CASSQESGRAMYF
abundance: NA; v_gene: TRBV4-3; j_gene: TRBJ2-1; d_gene: NA; CDR3nt: TGCGCCAGCAGTCCCACTTGGGGCTCTTCCTACAATGAGCAGTTCTTC; CDR3aa: CASSPTWGSSYNEQFF
abundance: NA; v_gene: TRBV9; j_gene: TRBJ2-7; d_gene: TRBD1; CDR3nt: TGTGCCAGCAGCTTAGGACAGGGGGGGACCTACGAGCAGTACTTC; CDR3aa: CASSLGQGGTYEQYF
abundance: NA; v_gene: TRBV28; j_gene: TRBJ1-2; d_gene: NA; CDR3nt: TGTGCCAGCCTCCCGACTGTGGGAGTGGGATACGACTATGGCTACACCTTC; CDR3aa: CASLPTVGVGYDYGYTF
abundance: few; v_gene: TRBV9; j_gene: TRBJ1-1; d_gene: NA; CDR3nt: TGTGCCAGCAGCGTTTCTGGACAGCTGAACACTGAAGCTTTCTTT; CDR3aa: CASSVSGQLNTEAFF
abundance: NA; v_gene: TRBV4-1; j_gene: TRBJ2-1; d_gene: NA; CDR3nt: TGCGCCAGCAGCCAAGAAGCGGGTCGGGACTCCTACAATGAGCAGTTCTTC; CDR3aa: CASSQEAGRDSYNEQFF
abundance: NA; v_gene: TRBV6-5; j_gene: TRBJ2-7; d_gene: NA; CDR3nt: TGTGCCAGCAGTTACAATCCGGAACAGGGCTACGAGCAGTACTTC; CDR3aa: CASSYNPEQGYEQYF
abundance: few; v_gene: TRBV30; j_gene: TRBJ2-5; d_gene: NA; CDR3nt: TGTGCCTGGAGTGTAGGGGCAGGGAGGGAGACCCAGTACTTC; CDR3aa: CAWSVGAGRETQYF
abundance: NA; v_gene: TRBV4-1; j_gene: TRBJ2-7; d_gene: TRBD1; CDR3nt: TGCGCCAGCAGCCAAGGGGACAGTCCTTTTTCCTACGAGCAGTACTTC; CDR3aa: CASSQGDSPFSYEQYF
abundance: NA; v_gene: TRBV4-3; j_gene: TRBJ1-2; d_gene: NA; CDR3nt: TGCGCCAGCAGCCAAGGGGGCGACTATGGCTACACCTTC; CDR3aa: CASSQGGDYGYTF
abundance: few; v_gene: TRBV7-9; j_gene: TRBJ2-2; d_gene: NA; CDR3nt: TGTGCCAGCAGCCACAATACCGGGGAGCTGTTTTTT; CDR3aa: CASSHNTGELFF
abundance: few; v_gene: TRBV30; j_gene: TRBJ1-6; d_gene: TRBD1; CDR3nt: TGTGCCTCCCTCGGGACAGCAAATTCACCCCTCCACTTT; CDR3aa: CASLGTANSPLHF
abundance: medium-sized; v_gene: TRBV29-1; j_gene: TRBJ1-4; d_gene: NA; CDR3nt: TGCAGCGTTGAAGTAGGGGGATTCGCTGAAAAACTGTTTTTT; CDR3aa: CSVEVGGFAEKLFF
abundance: few; v_gene: TRBV30; j_gene: TRBJ2-7; d_gene: NA; CDR3nt: TGTGCCTGGAGTGTACAGGGAGGATACGAGCAGTACTTC; CDR3aa: CAWSVQGGYEQYF
abundance: NA; v_gene: TRBV30; j_gene: TRBJ2-1; d_gene: NA; CDR3nt: TGTGCCTGGAGTGGGAACAATGAGCAGTTCTTC; CDR3aa: CAWSGNNEQFF
abundance: NA; v_gene: TRBV27; j_gene: TRBJ2-3; d_gene: NA; CDR3nt: TGTGCCAGCAGTACCTATAGCGGCAGCACAGATACGCAGTATTTT; CDR3aa: CASSTYSGSTDTQYF
abundance: few; v_gene: TRBV11-2; j_gene: TRBJ2-1; d_gene: NA; CDR3nt: TGTGCCAGCAGCTTCACCGAGGATGAGCAGTTCTTC; CDR3aa: CASSFTEDEQFF
abundance: NA; v_gene: TRBV7-6; j_gene: TRBJ2-7; d_gene: NA; CDR3nt: TGTGCCAGCAGCCCCCCGGACGGACCCTACGAGCAGTACTTC; CDR3aa: CASSPPDGPYEQYF
abundance: large; v_gene: TRBV6-6; j_gene: TRBJ1-5; d_gene: NA; CDR3nt: TGTGCCAGCAGTTACTCGAACACAGGGATAGATCAGCCCCAGCATTTT; CDR3aa: CASSYSNTGIDQPQHF
abundance: NA; v_gene: TRBV2; j_gene: TRBJ2-7; d_gene: NA; CDR3nt: TGTGCCAGCAGTGAGGGGGCAGACTACGAGCAGTACTTC; CDR3aa: CASSEGADYEQYF
abundance: NA; v_gene: TRBV30; j_gene: TRBJ1-1; d_gene: TRBD1; CDR3nt: TGTGCCTGGAGTGCCGGGACAGGGAGTACTGAAGCTTTCTTT; CDR3aa: CAWSAGTGSTEAFF
abundance: NA; v_gene: TRBV10-3; j_gene: TRBJ1-2; d_gene: NA; CDR3nt: TGTGCCATCAGTGAGTATCTCCAGGGCGACGGCTACACCTTC; CDR3aa: CAISEYLQGDGYTF
abundance: NA; v_gene: TRBV30; j_gene: TRBJ1-1; d_gene: NA; CDR3nt: TGTGCCTGGAGTGTACAGATGAACACTGAAGCTTTCTTT; CDR3aa: CAWSVQMNTEAFF
abundance: NA; v_gene: TRBV30; j_gene: TRBJ1-2; d_gene: TRBD1; CDR3nt: TGTGCCTGGAGCCCCGGACAGGGGACTGGCTACACCTTC; CDR3aa: CAWSPGQGTGYTF
abundance: NA; v_gene: TRBV4-2; j_gene: TRBJ2-1; d_gene: NA; CDR3nt: TGTGCCAGCAGCCAAGTCTCTAGCGCCGGCTCCTACAATGAGCAGTTCTTC; CDR3aa: CASSQVSSAGSYNEQFF
abundance: few; v_gene: TRBV25-1; j_gene: TRBJ2-7; d_gene: NA; CDR3nt: TGTGCCAGCGCGGGTACGAGCTCCTACGAGCAGTACTTC; CDR3aa: CASAGTSSYEQYF
abundance: NA; v_gene: TRBV29-1; j_gene: TRBJ1-2; d_gene: NA; CDR3nt: TGCAGCGTTGAAGGTTCACAGTCTAACTATGGCTACACCTTC; CDR3aa: CSVEGSQSNYGYTF
abundance: NA; v_gene: TRBV7-2; j_gene: TRBJ1-3; d_gene: NA; CDR3nt: TGTGCCAGCAGTCCTTATTCCGGCTCTGGAAACACCATATATTTT; CDR3aa: CASSPYSGSGNTIYF
abundance: NA; v_gene: TRBV28; j_gene: TRBJ1-5; d_gene: NA; CDR3nt: TGTGCCAGCAGTTTGATTCGGCAGCCCCAGCATTTT; CDR3aa: CASSLIRQPQHF
abundance: NA; v_gene: TRBV27; j_gene: TRBJ2-5; d_gene: NA; CDR3nt: TGTGCCAGCAGATCGGACAGTAGAGAGACCCAGTACTTC; CDR3aa: CASRSDSRETQYF
abundance: few; v_gene: TRBV7-6; j_gene: TRBJ1-4; d_gene: NA; CDR3nt: TGTGCCAGCAGCAGTAGGGACGTGGGCGATGAAAAACTGTTTTTT; CDR3aa: CASSSRDVGDEKLFF
abundance: few; v_gene: TRBV5-5; j_gene: TRBJ2-3; d_gene: TRBD1; CDR3nt: TGTGCCAGCAGCGGGACAGGAGTCACAGATACGCAGTATTTT; CDR3aa: CASSGTGVTDTQYF
abundance: NA; v_gene: TRBV30; j_gene: TRBJ1-1; d_gene: NA; CDR3nt: TGTGCCTGGAGTAAGCCACGGCAAGCTTTCTTT; CDR3aa: CAWSKPRQAFF
abundance: NA; v_gene: TRBV9; j_gene: TRBJ2-7; d_gene: NA; CDR3nt: TGTGCCAGCAGCCAGTGGGAACGGGACGAGCAGTACTTC; CDR3aa: CASSQWERDEQYF
abundance: once; v_gene: TRBV30; j_gene: TRBJ2-1; d_gene: TRBD1; CDR3nt: TGTGCCTGGAGACAGGGGGGTGAGCAGTTCTTC; CDR3aa: CAWRQGGEQFF
abundance: few; v_gene: TRBV6-5; j_gene: TRBJ2-1; d_gene: TRBD1; CDR3nt: TGTGCCAGCACCTGGGACAGGCTAGGGAATGAGCAGTTCTTC; CDR3aa: CASTWDRLGNEQFF
abundance: NA; v_gene: TRBV4-1; j_gene: TRBJ2-1; d_gene: NA; CDR3nt: TGCGCCAGCAGCCAAGAAAATACCTATGAGCAGTTCTTC; CDR3aa: CASSQENTYEQFF
abundance: few; v_gene: TRBV7-2; j_gene: TRBJ1-1; d_gene: NA; CDR3nt: TGTGCCAGCAGCTTAAACACGAACACTAACACTGAAGCTCTCTTT; CDR3aa: CASSLNTNTNTEALF
abundance: NA; v_gene: TRBV30; j_gene: TRBJ1-4; d_gene: TRBD1; CDR3nt: TGTGTCTGGAGTGCGGGGACAGGGGGTGAAAAACTGTTTTTT; CDR3aa: CVWSAGTGGEKLFF
abundance: few; v_gene: TRBV9; j_gene: TRBJ1-1; d_gene: NA; CDR3nt: TGTGCCAGCACCCAGGGAGTGTCCACTGGAGCTTTCTTC; CDR3aa: CASTQGVSTGAFF
abundance: NA; v_gene: TRBV25-1; j_gene: TRBJ2-7; d_gene: NA; CDR3nt: TGTGCCAGCAGTGAATATGGGAAAGGGTACGAGCAGTACTTC; CDR3aa: CASSEYGKGYEQYF
abundance: NA; v_gene: TRBV4-1; j_gene: TRBJ1-2; d_gene: TRBD1; CDR3nt: TGCGCCAGCAGCCAAGTGAGGGGACAGGACAAACTGGGCTATGGCTACACCTTC; CDR3aa: CASSQVRGQDKLGYGYTF
abundance: NA; v_gene: TRBV9; j_gene: TRBJ1-2; d_gene: TRBD1; CDR3nt: TGTGCCAGCAGCGTAGCGACAGGGGCCCACTATGGCTACACCTTC; CDR3aa: CASSVATGAHYGYTF
abundance: NA; v_gene: TRBV28; j_gene: TRBJ1-2; d_gene: NA; CDR3nt: TGTGCCAGCTTTAGCTCCCTAAACTATGGCTACACCTTC; CDR3aa: CASFSSLNYGYTF
abundance: NA; v_gene: TRBV25-1; j_gene: TRBJ1-2; d_gene: TRBD1; CDR3nt: TGTGCCAGCAGGACAGGGGTGGGAGGCTACACCTTC; CDR3aa: CASRTGVGGYTF